This TCR beta chain was captured by sequencing in a study of T cells in localized non-small cell lung cancer. Sequencing used immunoSEQ multiplex PCR; TCRdb keeps in-frame clones, though not all of them. The sample lists about 23,000 clones, 90% occurring once. Between the trimmed V and J ends, which lost 1 base and 0 bases, there was a span of 6 bases. The CDR3 length is 14 residues. Germline V lookup: CDR1 SGHAT, CDR2 FQNNGV. Sequencing used peripheral blood, obtained before any cancer treatment. The clonotype originates from a woman between 40 and 69 years old with stage I lung adenocarcinoma. The chain combines TRBV11-2 with TRBJ1-2; no clear D gene. CDR3 sequence (DNA): TGTGCCAGCAGCTTAGGGGGTGCTAACTATGGCTACACCTTC. Encoded protein: CASSLGGANYGYTF.